A single sample gave rise to the 3 T cell receptor beta chains below, sequenced in a study of regulatory T cells in long-lasting Graves disease. Time point indicated: newly diagnosed GD, antithyroid drugs for less than 3 months. Following extraction of RNA from PBMCs, that RNA was used to make the TCR library. Construction of TCR beta libraries relied on iRepertoire HTBI primers and on Arm-PCR targeting CDR3 regions. TCRdb called the multiplex PCR reads again in MiXCR, with one record for every CDR3 protein. The data contain a few hundred thousand distinct CDR3 sequences, 12% of them singletons. In addition, the sample was reused for a study of T cells in Graves' hyperthyroidism and ophthalmopathy.

The sequencing used peripheral blood mononuclear cells (PBMCs), collected at new diagnosis, from a patient treated with antithyroid drugs. Receptors were obtained from a woman under 30 with Graves disease.

This clonotype was observed many times. This chain joins TRBV4-3 and TRBJ2-1, with 8 bases that match TRBD2. Germline values: CDR1 LGHNA, CDR2 YSLEER. V shed 0 bases and J 8 bases; nucleotides not matched to a gene: 12. The CDR3 runs to 17 residues. CDR3 DNA sequence: TGCGCCAGCAGCCAAGATGGAGGGCTAGCGGGCTGGGATGAGCAGTTCTTC. Residues: CASSQDGGLAGWDEQFF.

This clonotype came up many times. The chain has TRBV24-1 and TRBJ2-1; a weak D match, TRBD2 (5 bases). CDR3 length equals 16 residues. CDR1 and CDR2 from the germline V gene are KGHDR and SFDVKD. The V and J ends lost 1 base and 0 bases respectively, with 9 bases between them. CDR3 loop: CATSDFSEASYNEQFF. In DNA form, the CDR3 reads TGTGCCACCAGTGATTTTTCGGAGGCCTCCTACAATGAGCAGTTCTTC.

This clonotype was found a few times. DNA of the CDR3: TGTGCCAGCAGAGGTTCGGGGAATTCACCCCTCCACTTT. This sequence encodes CASRGSGNSPLHF. This sequence joins TRBV9 and TRBJ1-6; unclear D gene. Trimming removed 5 bases at V and 7 bases at J, with 10 bases between. The germline gives CDR1 SGDLS, CDR2 YYNGEE. The CDR3 is made up of 13 amino acids.